The present T cell receptor (beta chain) was sequenced within a study of T cell responses to AZD1222 COVID-19 vaccine listed by TCRdb under 2021. Broadly, across the study: A total of 230 to 250 trial participants underwent TCR sequencing, of whom some 210 received two doses of AZD1222 and about 25 received two doses of the MenACWY control vaccine. Trial participants were enrolled by age into 18-55, 56-69 and 70-plus year subgroups, with roughly 150, 30 and 60 TCR-sequenced participants respectively.

The paper as a whole reports these results and caveats: Because no day 14 peak-response samples were available, repertoires were characterized only after the peak T cell response. Vaccine-associated CD4 TCRs spanned the whole spike protein, with dominant responses in regions 160-218 and 743-854. In the small 56-69-year group, the increase in depth fell short of significance, most likely because of low power. Conclusions about previously exposed vaccinees are limited because only six or seven AZD1222 recipients were SARS-CoV-2 seropositive at baseline. Epitopes outside the regions mutated in the B.1.351 and B.1.1.7 variants were reportedly recognized by nearly half of the unique spike-specific TCRs. After two AZD1222 doses, both the breadth and the depth of spike-specific TCRs were significantly higher than at day 0 and than in MenACWY recipients. Participants were mostly white British and included more females than males, and it was suggested by the authors that clonal diversity may have been underestimated.

The CDR3 regions of human TCRbeta chains were analyzed by immunosequencing. The study's own analysis went as follows. TCRs in the repertoires were compared against a reference library of SARS-CoV-2-specific TCRs that had been generated with the MIRA antigen-specificity platform. Breadth was defined as the fraction of unique TCRs that were SARS-CoV-2-associated. Depth was defined as the fraction of total T cells that were SARS-CoV-2-associated. Using the MIRA data, each spike-specific TCR was mapped to the spike region that the TCR reacts to and placed in a CD4 or CD8 class. Log10-transformed breadth and depth values were compared by one-way ANOVA with Sidak's multiple comparisons tests. Sourced from immuneACCESS, this table was stored by TCRdb with only in-frame sequences that have V and J called. A share of the clones is absent; for the studies checked, an unresolved V gene accounts for under half, and the remainder has no known explanation. V and J calls and clone size follow that table, whereas D and trimming were derived from the DNA. This sample has about 180,000 clones in its table, and about nine tenths of those were observed once. The leading ten clones occupy about 1.9% of the sample.

What this sample's time point label stands for: about 28 days (+/-7) after the second vaccine dose. AZD1222 recipients with second doses at about 4 weeks or about 12 weeks were pooled, because spike-specific TCR depth and breadth did not differ between schedules. The vaccinee samples were drawn from two UK trials, COV001 and COV002, one of which was a single-blind randomized controlled phase 2/3 trial testing AZD1222 (ChAdOx1 nCoV-19) in healthy adults. For TCRbeta chain sequencing, PBMC samples from trial participants were taken at day 0 and at day 28 after the second dose. A note on this clone: Its antigen is unknown. Base qualities are not at hand, and no much larger clone is one base apart.

The CDR3 holds 15 amino acids from the cysteine to the phenylalanine. Only the CDR3 portion is preserved as DNA: 45 bases, with reading frame beginning at the first base. The germline V gene encodes CDR1 SGHAT and CDR2 FQNNGV. The germline V and J ends show losses of 0 bases and 4 bases respectively, and no gene match explains 3 bases of the junction. Sequencing used peripheral blood, obtained 28 days after the second AZD1222 dose. The receptor was derived from an adult who received the AZD1222 COVID-19 vaccine. The sequence links TRBV11-2 to TRBJ1-2, with TRBD1 identical over 9 junction bases. This receptor has the CDR3 CASSLETGGIYGYTF. At the DNA level, the sequence is TGTGCCAGCAGCTTAGAGACAGGGGGAATCTATGGCTACACCTTC.